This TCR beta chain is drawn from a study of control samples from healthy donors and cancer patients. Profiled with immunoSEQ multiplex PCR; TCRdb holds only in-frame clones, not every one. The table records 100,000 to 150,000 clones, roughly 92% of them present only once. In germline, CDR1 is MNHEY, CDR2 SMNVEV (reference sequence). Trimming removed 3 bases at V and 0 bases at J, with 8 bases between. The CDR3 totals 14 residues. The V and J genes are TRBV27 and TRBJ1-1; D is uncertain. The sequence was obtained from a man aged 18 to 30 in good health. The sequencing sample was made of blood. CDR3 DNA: TGTGCCAGCAGTTTGGAGGGCCTGAACACTGAAGCTTTCTTT. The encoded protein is CASSLEGLNTEAFF.